The 10 T cell receptor beta chains below all came from one sample that was sequenced in a study of T cells after yellow fever vaccination. Each CDR3 protein is one row after TCRdb ran MiXCR on the 5' RACE reads. The sample shows around 610,000 distinct CDR3 sequences, approximately 13% of them seen only once. The sample was PBMCs, taken on the day of the yellow fever booster vaccination. These receptors all stem from a man between 25 and 39 years old who received the YFV17D yellow fever vaccine.

This clonotype was found a few times. The rearrangement uses TRBV4-3 and TRBJ2-1; TRBD2 agrees at 7 bases. Trimming took 1 base from V and 10 from J; bases not matched to a gene: 7. The length of the CDR3 is 14 residues. Germline V lookup: CDR1 LGHNA, CDR2 YSLEER. CDR3 sequence: CASSQVKREPEQFF. The CDR3 coding sequence is TGCGCCAGCAGCCAAGTCAAGCGGGAACCGGAGCAGTTCTTC.

J is TRBJ2-1 and V is TRBV29-1; a possible D gene is TRBD2 (5 bases). Germline-derived CDR1 and CDR2 are SQVTM and ANQGSEA. This CDR3 is built from 12 residues. The V gene lost 7 bases and the J gene lost 8 bases, with 15 bases spanning the gap. This chain's CDR3 is CSALPRADEQFF. The CDR3 DNA is TGCAGCGCCCTCCCGAGGGCCGATGAGCAGTTCTTC.

This clonotype was found a few times. The rearrangement links TRBV6-1 to TRBJ2-7; 10 nucleotides line up with TRBD1. Germline V gene data show CDR1 as MNHNS and CDR2 as SASEGT. The CDR3 runs 13 residues. J lost 3 bases, V lost 11 bases, and 7 bases had no gene match. CDR3 loop: CAATGTGVYEQYF. CDR3 in DNA: TGTGCCGCTACCGGGACAGGGGTCTACGAGCAGTACTTC.

The chain combines TRBV5-1 with TRBJ2-3; D call uncertain. CDR3 size: 13 residues. Trimming shortened V by 5 bases and J by 0 bases, and 7 bases separated the two germline ends. The V gene's germline CDR1 is SGHRS and CDR2 YFSETQ. The CDR3 loop is CASRTASTDTQYF. In DNA, the CDR3 is TGCGCCAGCAGGACCGCTAGCACAGATACGCAGTATTTT.

This clonotype was counted many times. The chain carries TRBV6-2 or TRBV6-3 and TRBJ2-7; TRBD2 aligns across 8 bases. J was trimmed by 3 bases and V by 6 bases; bases with no gene match: 13. Germline-derived CDR1 and CDR2 are MNHEY and SVGEGT. CDR3 length equals 16 residues. CDR3 amino acids: CASSRPGTRGYYEQYF. CDR3 coding DNA: TGTGCCAGCAGCCGACCTGGGACTAGGGGGTACTACGAGCAGTACTTC.

The chain has TRBV6-2 or TRBV6-3 and TRBJ2-1; 7 bases match TRBD2. The CDR3 is 16 residues long. The J segment lost 6 bases and the V segment lost 2 bases, leaving 10 bases of the junction unmatched. Germline CDR1 MNHEY, CDR2 SVGEGT. The CDR3 loop is CASSYGVSGNFNEQFF. In DNA, the CDR3 is TGTGCCAGCAGTTACGGGGTAAGCGGGAACTTCAATGAGCAGTTCTTC.

The V gene is TRBV11-2, the J gene TRBJ2-7, with a possible D match to TRBD1 (5 bases). The CDR3 length is 16 residues. Germline loops: CDR1 SGHAT, CDR2 FQNNGV. V shed 5 bases and J shed 1 base, with 18 bases lying between them. DNA of the CDR3: TGTGCCAGCAGCCCAATAAGAAGGCAGGGTTCCTACGAGCAGTACTTC. Residues: CASSPIRRQGSYEQYF. The full variable domain, in which reference TRBV11-2 and TRBJ2-7 provide the parts outside the CDR3, is EAGVAQSPRYKIIEKRQSVAFWCNPISGHATLYWYQQILGQGPKLLIQFQNNGVVDDSQLPKDRFSAERLKGVDSTLKIQPAKLEDSAVYLCASSPIRRQGSYEQYFGPGTRLTVT.

This clonotype occurred a few times. The chain joins TRBV7-6 to TRBJ2-1; 11 bases align to TRBD2. The CDR3 runs 19 residues. Per the germline V gene, CDR1 is SGHVS and CDR2 is FNYEAQ. V was clipped by 5 bases and J by 1 base; unmatched bases: 13. CDR3 loop: CASSLTLGASGGSYNEQFF. CDR3 DNA sequence: TGTGCCAGCAGCCTCACATTAGGGGCTAGCGGGGGGTCCTACAATGAGCAGTTCTTC.

In its sample, this clonotype was seen a few times. The chain couples TRBV7-9 to TRBJ2-5, with D possibly matching TRBD2 (5 bases). Per germline, CDR1 SEHNR and CDR2 FQNEAQ (reference sequence). The length of the CDR3 is 14 residues. V was shortened by 2 bases and J by 4 bases, with 11 bases between the two germline ends. The CDR3 nucleotides read TGTGCCAGCAGCTTAATTGGGAGACGAGAGACCCAGTACTTC. Amino acids: CASSLIGRRETQYF.

This clonotype was detected a few times. The chain links TRBV19 to TRBJ2-7, with a weak D call TRBD2 (6 bases). In germline, CDR1 is LNHDA, CDR2 SQIVND (reference sequence). V dropped 1 base and J dropped 0 bases, with 13 bases sitting between them. The CDR3 sequence is 16 residues long. The CDR3 DNA follows: TGTGCCAGTAGTATAGGAGGAGGGATAATCTCCTACGAGCAGTACTTC. Translating it yields CASSIGGGIISYEQYF.